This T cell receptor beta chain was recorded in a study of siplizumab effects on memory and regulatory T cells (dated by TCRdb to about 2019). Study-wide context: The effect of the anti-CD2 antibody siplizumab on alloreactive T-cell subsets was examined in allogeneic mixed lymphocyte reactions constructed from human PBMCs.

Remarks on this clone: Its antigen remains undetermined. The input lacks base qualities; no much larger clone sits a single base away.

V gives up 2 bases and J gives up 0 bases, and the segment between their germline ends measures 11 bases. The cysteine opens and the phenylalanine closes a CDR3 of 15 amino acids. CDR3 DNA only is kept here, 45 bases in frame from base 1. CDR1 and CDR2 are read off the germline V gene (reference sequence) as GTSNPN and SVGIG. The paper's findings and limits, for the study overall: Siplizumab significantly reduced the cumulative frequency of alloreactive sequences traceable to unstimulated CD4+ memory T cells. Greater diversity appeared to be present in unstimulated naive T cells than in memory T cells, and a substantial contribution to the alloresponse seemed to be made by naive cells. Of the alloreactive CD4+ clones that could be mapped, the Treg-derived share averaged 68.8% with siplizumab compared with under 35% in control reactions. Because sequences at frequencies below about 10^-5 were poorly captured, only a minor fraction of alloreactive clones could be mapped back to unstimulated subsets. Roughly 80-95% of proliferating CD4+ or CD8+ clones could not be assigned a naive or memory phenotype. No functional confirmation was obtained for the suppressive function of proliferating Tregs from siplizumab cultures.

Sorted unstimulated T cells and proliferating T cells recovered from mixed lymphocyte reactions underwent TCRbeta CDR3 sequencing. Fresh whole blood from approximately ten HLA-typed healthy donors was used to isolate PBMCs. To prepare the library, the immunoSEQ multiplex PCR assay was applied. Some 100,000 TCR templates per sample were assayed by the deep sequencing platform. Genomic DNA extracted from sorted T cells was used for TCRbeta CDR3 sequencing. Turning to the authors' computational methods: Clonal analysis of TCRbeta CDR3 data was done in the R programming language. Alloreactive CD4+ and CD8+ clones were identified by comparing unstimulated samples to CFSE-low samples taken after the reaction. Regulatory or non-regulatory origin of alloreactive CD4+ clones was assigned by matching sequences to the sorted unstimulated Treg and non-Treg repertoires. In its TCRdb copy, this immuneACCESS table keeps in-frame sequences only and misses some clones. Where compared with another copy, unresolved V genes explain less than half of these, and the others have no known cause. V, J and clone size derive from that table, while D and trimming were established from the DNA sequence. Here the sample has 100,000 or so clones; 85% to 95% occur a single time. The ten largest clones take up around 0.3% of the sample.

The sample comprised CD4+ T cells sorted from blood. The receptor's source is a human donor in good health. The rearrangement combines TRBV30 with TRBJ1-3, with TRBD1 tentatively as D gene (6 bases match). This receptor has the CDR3 CAWSSTGFSGNTIYF. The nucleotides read TGTGCCTGGAGTTCAACAGGGTTCTCTGGAAACACCATATATTTT.